Each of the 17 T cell receptor beta chains below was sequenced from the same sample in a study of response to subunit inactivated influenza vaccine. TCRdb passed the RT-PCR reads through MiXCR, listing each CDR3 protein once. The data hold 550,000 to 800,000 distinct CDR3 sequences, with 15% to 19% observed a single time. The material was PBMCs from blood, obtained 11 to 12 days after vaccination. The receptors originated from a man aged 45 to 65 who received an inactivated influenza vaccine.

The chain combines TRBV29-1 with TRBJ1-3; D remains unclear. With 0 bases removed from V and 0 bases from J, the gap between germline ends came to 9 bases. The CDR3 is 15 residues long. The germline V gene encodes CDR1 SQVTM and CDR2 ANQGSEA. CDR3 loop: CSVEDLRDSGNTIYF. The CDR3, as DNA: TGCAGCGTTGAAGATCTGAGGGACTCTGGAAACACCATATATTTT.

This clonotype was observed a few times. This chain uses TRBV29-1 with TRBJ2-3; TRBD1 agrees at 8 bases. Germline loops: CDR1 SQVTM, CDR2 ANQGSEA. The CDR3 extends over 10 amino acids. Losses at the gene ends were 8 bases for V and 8 bases for J; bases not matched to a gene: 3. CDR3 sequence: CSSGQATQYF. The CDR3 bases are TGCAGCTCGGGACAGGCTACGCAGTATTTT.

The J gene is TRBJ2-5, the V gene TRBV6-5; 11 bases align to TRBD2. Germline trimming cut 2 bases from V and 2 bases from J; bases unmatched to any gene: 4. The CDR3 runs 16 residues. Germline CDR1 is MNHEY and CDR2 is SVGAGI. As DNA, the CDR3 is TGTGCCAGCAGTTACACTAGCGGGGGTCGTCAAGAGACCCAGTACTTC. This encodes CASSYTSGGRQETQYF.

This clonotype was detected ten times or more. The J gene is TRBJ1-1, the V gene TRBV29-1; D remains unclear. Looked up from germline, CDR1 is SQVTM and CDR2 is ANQGSEA. The CDR3 totals 11 residues. In DNA form, the CDR3 reads TGCAGGGGTGGGTCGGCGTCTGAAGCTTTCTTT. This codes for CRGGSASEAFF.

V and J are TRBV6-2 or TRBV6-3 and TRBJ2-3, with D perhaps TRBD1 or TRBD2 (5 bases each). CDR3 length: 14 amino acids. The V and J ends lost 0 bases and 8 bases respectively, with 12 bases between them. Germline-derived CDR1 and CDR2 are MNHEY and SVGEGT. The CDR3 reads CASSYSMAGATQYF. In DNA form, the CDR3 reads TGTGCCAGCAGTTACTCGATGGCCGGGGCTACGCAGTATTTT.

The V call is TRBV5-1, the J call TRBJ2-4; 8 nucleotides agree with TRBD1. In germline, CDR1 is SGHRS, CDR2 YFSETQ. The CDR3 has 16 residues. V lost 4 bases to trimming and J lost 0 bases; unmatched junction nucleotides: 6. CDR3 DNA sequence: TGCGCCAGCAGCGAGGGACAGGTACTAGCCAAAAACATTCAGTACTTC. Amino acids: CASSEGQVLAKNIQYF. Together with reference TRBV5-1 and TRBJ2-4, the CDR3 gives the full variable domain: KAGVTQTPRYLIKTRGQQVTLSCSPISGHRSVSWYQQTPGQGLQFLFEYFSETQRNKGNFPGRFSGRQFSNSRSEMNVSTLELGDSALYLCASSEGQVLAKNIQYFGAGTRLSVL.

In its sample, this clonotype was seen a few times. This chain connects TRBV20-1 to TRBJ2-5, with 11 bases lining up with TRBD1. Germline-derived CDR1 and CDR2 are DFQATT and SNEGSKA (reference sequence). This CDR3 is 15 amino acids long. After removal of 3 bases from V and 2 bases from J, the junction contained 5 bases not matched to a gene. CDR3 bases: TGCAGTGCTAGTGGGGACAGGGGGAGGCAAGAGACCCAGTACTTC. This encodes CSASGDRGRQETQYF.

The sample holds a few counts of this clonotype. This chain connects TRBV19 to TRBJ2-3, with TRBD1 matching over 10 bases. The V segment lost 5 bases and the J segment 3 bases; nucleotides outside the gene matches: 5. Germline assignment: CDR1 LNHDA and CDR2 SQIVND (reference sequence). The CDR3 runs 15 residues. CDR3: CASSVRDRGTDTQYF. In DNA, the CDR3 is TGTGCCAGTAGTGTCCGGGACAGGGGAACAGATACGCAGTATTTT. The entire variable domain, with the rest obtained from reference TRBV19 and TRBJ2-3, is as follows: DGGITQSPKYLFRKEGQNVTLSCEQNLNHDAMYWYRQDPGQGLRLIYYSQIVNDFQKGDIAEGYSVSREKKESFPLTVTSAQKNPTAFYLCASSVRDRGTDTQYFGPGTRLTVL.

The V call is TRBV7-9, the J call TRBJ1-2, with D unclear. This CDR3 spans 15 amino acids. Germline V CDR1 and CDR2: SEHNR, FQNEAQ (reference sequence). V shed 3 bases and J shed 0 bases, with 11 bases lying between them. In nucleotides, the CDR3 is TGTGCCAGCAGCTTTCGAGGAGAAGCTAACTATGGCTACACCTTC. Its translation is CASSFRGEANYGYTF. Combining the CDR3 with reference TRBV7-9 and TRBJ1-2 gives the whole variable domain DTGVSQNPRHKITKRGQNVTFRCDPISEHNRLYWYRQTLGQGPEFLTYFQNEAQLEKSRLLSDRFSAERPKGSFSTLEIQRTEQGDSAMYLCASSFRGEANYGYTFGSGTRLTVV.

In this sample, this clonotype turned up a few times. This chain joins TRBV24-1 and TRBJ2-1; 8 bases match TRBD1. V was pared by 7 bases and J by 6 bases, with 10 bases of the junction left unmatched. The CDR3 spans 15 residues. Germline CDR1 reads KGHDR; CDR2 reads SFDVKD. The CDR3 protein is CATSVPGTGRNEQFF. CDR3 sequence (DNA): TGTGCCACCAGCGTACCCGGGACAGGCCGCAATGAGCAGTTCTTC.

The table lists this clonotype with a few counts. The V gene is TRBV4-2, the J gene TRBJ2-5; perhaps TRBD2 as D (6 bases). Germline CDR1 reads LGHNA; CDR2 reads YNFKEQ. CDR3 length equals 15 residues. Trimming took off 0 bases at V and 2 bases at J, with 10 bases between the two ends. The CDR3 coding sequence is TGTGCCAGCAGCCAAGAGGAGGGGAGGCAAGAGACCCAGTACTTC. Translation gives CASSQEEGRQETQYF.

This clonotype was picked up many times. The chain joins TRBV3-1 to TRBJ1-1; TRBD1 matches at 10 bases. The junction had 7 bases not matched to a gene; V was cut back by 1 base and J by 8 bases. CDR1 is LGHDT and CDR2 is YNNKEL in the germline V gene (reference sequence). This CDR3 is 15 amino acids long. CDR3 coding DNA: TGTGCCAGCAGCCAAGTACCGGGACAGGGGTCCGAAGCTTTCTTT. It codes for CASSQVPGQGSEAFF.

This clonotype was recorded a few times. This chain connects TRBV7-2 to TRBJ2-2; 7 bases fit TRBD1. The V and J ends lost 2 bases and 3 bases, in that order; junction bases with no gene match: 24. The CDR3 totals 22 residues. Germline V CDR1 and CDR2: SGHTA, FQGNSA. This CDR3 is CASSLKRDSRPRSWGYTGELFF. The CDR3 bases are TGTGCCAGCAGCTTAAAACGGGACAGCCGACCGCGTTCCTGGGGGTACACCGGGGAGCTGTTTTTT. Together with reference TRBV7-2 and TRBJ2-2, the CDR3 gives the full variable domain: GAGVSQSPSNKVTEKGKDVELRCDPISGHTALYWYRQSLGQGLEFLIYFQGNSAPDKSGLPSDRFSAERTGGSVSTLTIQRTQQEDSAVYLCASSLKRDSRPRSWGYTGELFFGEGSRLTVL.

The chain combines TRBV7-9 with TRBJ2-7; 8 bases align to TRBD2. The CDR3 totals 15 residues. The V segment lost 5 bases and the J segment 1 base; nucleotides outside the gene matches: 7. Per the germline V gene, CDR1 is SEHNR and CDR2 is FQNEAQ (reference sequence). The CDR3 here is CASSPTSVTSYEQYF. The CDR3 DNA is TGTGCCAGCAGCCCGACTAGCGTCACATCCTACGAGCAGTACTTC.

The genes are TRBV12-3 or TRBV12-4 and TRBJ1-1; D is possibly TRBD1 (5 bases). Trimming pared 2 bases from V and 6 bases from J, leaving 16 bases between. There are 15 residues in the CDR3. CDR3 in DNA: TGTGCCAGCAGTTTAACCCGACAGCTATCCGCTGAAGCTTTCTTT. Translating gives CASSLTRQLSAEAFF.

This rearrangement joins TRBV12-3 or TRBV12-4 to TRBJ2-7; D is possibly TRBD1 (6 bases). Trimming shortened V by 6 bases and J by 2 bases, and 17 bases separated the two germline ends. CDR3 length: 15 residues. The CDR3 DNA reads TGTGCCAGCAGCTCCGGACAGCTAGCAACCTACGAGCAGTACTTC. Amino acid sequence: CASSSGQLATYEQYF.

In this sample, this clonotype turned up a few times. CDR3 DNA: TGTGCCACCAGTGGAGGCGGATTGGGTGAGCAGTTCTTC. Its translation is CATSGGGLGEQFF. V and J are TRBV24-1 and TRBJ2-1; D unclear. The CDR3 is made up of 13 amino acids. Germline CDR1 reads KGHDR; CDR2 reads SFDVKD. Trimming removed 5 bases from V and 9 bases from J, with 13 bases in between.